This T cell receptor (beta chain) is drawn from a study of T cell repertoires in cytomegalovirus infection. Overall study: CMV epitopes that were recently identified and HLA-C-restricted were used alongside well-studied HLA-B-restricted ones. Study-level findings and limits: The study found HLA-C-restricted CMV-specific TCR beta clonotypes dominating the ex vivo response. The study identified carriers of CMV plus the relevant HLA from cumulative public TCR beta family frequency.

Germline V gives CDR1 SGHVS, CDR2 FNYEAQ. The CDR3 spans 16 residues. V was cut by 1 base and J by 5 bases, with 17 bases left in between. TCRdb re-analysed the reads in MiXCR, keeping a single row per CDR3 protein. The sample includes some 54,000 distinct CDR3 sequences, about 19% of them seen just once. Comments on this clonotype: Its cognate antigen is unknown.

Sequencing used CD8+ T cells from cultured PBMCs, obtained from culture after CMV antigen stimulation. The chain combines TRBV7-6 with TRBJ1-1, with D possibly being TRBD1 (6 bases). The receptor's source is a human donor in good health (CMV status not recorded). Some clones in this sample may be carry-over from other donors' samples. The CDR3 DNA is TGTGCCAGCAGCTTAGGCGGGGGCCCAAGAGGGACTGAAGCTTTCTTT. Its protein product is CASSLGGGPRGTEAFF. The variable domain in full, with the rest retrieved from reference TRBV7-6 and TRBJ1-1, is GAGVSQSPRYKVTKRGQDVALRCDPISGHVSLYWYRQALGQGPEFLTYFNYEAQQDKSGLPNDRFSAERPEGSISTLTIQRTEQRDSAMYRCASSLGGGPRGTEAFFGQGTRLTVV.